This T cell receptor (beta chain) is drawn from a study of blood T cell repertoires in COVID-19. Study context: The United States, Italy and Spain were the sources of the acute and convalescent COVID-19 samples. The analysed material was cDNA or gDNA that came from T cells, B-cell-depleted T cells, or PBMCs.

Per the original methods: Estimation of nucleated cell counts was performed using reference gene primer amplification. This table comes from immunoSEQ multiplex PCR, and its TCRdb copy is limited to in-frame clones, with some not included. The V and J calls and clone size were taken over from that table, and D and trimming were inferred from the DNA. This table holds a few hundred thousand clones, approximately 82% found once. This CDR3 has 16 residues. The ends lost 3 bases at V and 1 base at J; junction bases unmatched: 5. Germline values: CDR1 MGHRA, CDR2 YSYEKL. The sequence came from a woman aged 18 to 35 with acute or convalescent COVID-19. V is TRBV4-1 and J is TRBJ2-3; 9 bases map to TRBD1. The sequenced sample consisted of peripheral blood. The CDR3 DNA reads TGCGCCAGCAGCCAGGAGGGACAGGGACGCACAGATACGCAGTATTTT. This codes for CASSQEGQGRTDTQYF.